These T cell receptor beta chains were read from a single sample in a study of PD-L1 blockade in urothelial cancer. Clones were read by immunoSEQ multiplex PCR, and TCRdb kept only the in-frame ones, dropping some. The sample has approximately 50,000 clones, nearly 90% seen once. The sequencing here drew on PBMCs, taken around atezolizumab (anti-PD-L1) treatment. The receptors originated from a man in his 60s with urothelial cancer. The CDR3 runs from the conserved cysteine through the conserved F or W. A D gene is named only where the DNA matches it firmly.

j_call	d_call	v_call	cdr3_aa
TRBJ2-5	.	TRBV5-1	CASSSPPQGRLETQYF
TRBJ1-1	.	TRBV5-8	CASSWQGRGAFF
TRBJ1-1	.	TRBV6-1	CASSENWRVNTEAFF
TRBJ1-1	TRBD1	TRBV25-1	CASRRQGRGPEAFF
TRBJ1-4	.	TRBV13	CASSSYPGRTTNEKLFF
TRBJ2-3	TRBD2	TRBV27	CASTGLAATDTQYF
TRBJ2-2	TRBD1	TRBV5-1	CASSSRQGENTGELFF
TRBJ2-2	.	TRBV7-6	CASSLAVGGTGELFF
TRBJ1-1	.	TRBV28	CASSLLAGSGTFF
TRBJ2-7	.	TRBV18	CASSPPATGRAYEQYF
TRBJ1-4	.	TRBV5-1	CASSLRAGLEKLFF
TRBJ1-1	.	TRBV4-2	CASSGSVQSEAFF